The following is a T cell receptor beta chain sequence with its context. Its antigen is as yet unknown. The data are from a study of T-cell reconstitution after alpha-beta-depleted transplantation in children. V was shortened by 3 bases and J by 9 bases, with 6 bases between the two germline ends. The CDR3 sequence is 10 residues long. Germline CDR1 and CDR2: GTSNPN and SVGIG (reference sequence). Overall study results and limits: For some patients, TCRbeta diversity was high at day 60 because of recipient T cells and thymic progenitors that survived. Alpha-beta T cells about two months after transplant reportedly derived from several hundred expanded graft clones. Counts and diversity of T cells one year after transplant came mostly from newly produced T cells.

Preparing the TCRbeta library involved the use of unique molecular identifiers. TCRdb fed the PCR reads into MiXCR, producing one record per CDR3 protein. The sample gives approximately 250,000 distinct CDR3 sequences, around 25% of which show up once; roughly 2.6% is in the top ten. This receptor was taken from a girl aged 2 to 9 with Fanconi anemia, due to receive a stem cell transplant. The sample was PBMCs, taken before TCRalphabeta/CD19-depleted stem cell transplant. V gene TRBV30 combines with J gene TRBJ2-1; D is ambiguous. CDR3 nucleotide sequence: TGTGCCTGGAGGACAAGTGAGCAGTTCTTC. It is translated as CAWRTSEQFF.